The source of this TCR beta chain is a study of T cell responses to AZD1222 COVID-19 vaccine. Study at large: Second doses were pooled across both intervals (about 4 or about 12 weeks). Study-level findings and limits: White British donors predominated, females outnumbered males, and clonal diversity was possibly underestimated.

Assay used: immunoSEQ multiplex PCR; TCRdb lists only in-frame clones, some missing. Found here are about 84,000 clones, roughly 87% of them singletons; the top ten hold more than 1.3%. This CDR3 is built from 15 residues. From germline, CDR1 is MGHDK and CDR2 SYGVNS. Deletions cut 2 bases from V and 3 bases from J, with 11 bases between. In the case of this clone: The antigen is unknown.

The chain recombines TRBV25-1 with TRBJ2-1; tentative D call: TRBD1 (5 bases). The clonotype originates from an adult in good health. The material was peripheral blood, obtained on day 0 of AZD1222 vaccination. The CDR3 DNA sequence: TGTGCCAGCAGTGAAGTTCAGGGTTACTACAATGAGCAGTTCTTC. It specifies CASSEVQGYYNEQFF.